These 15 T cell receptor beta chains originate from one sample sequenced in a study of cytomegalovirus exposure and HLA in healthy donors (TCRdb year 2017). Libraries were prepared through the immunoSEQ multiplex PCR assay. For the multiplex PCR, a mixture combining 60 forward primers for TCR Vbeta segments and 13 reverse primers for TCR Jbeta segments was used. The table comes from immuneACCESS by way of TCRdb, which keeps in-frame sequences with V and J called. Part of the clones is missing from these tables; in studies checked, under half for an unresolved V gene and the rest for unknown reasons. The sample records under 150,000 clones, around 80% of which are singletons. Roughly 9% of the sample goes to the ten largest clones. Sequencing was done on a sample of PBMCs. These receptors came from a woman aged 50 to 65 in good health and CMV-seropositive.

CDR3 nucleotides: TGTGCCAGCAGTTTGGCGGGAGGGCCGTACGAGCAGTACTTC. It yields the protein CASSLAGGPYEQYF. The chain recombines TRBV27 with TRBJ2-7, with 9 bases identical to TRBD2. In germline, CDR1 is MNHEY, CDR2 SMNVEV (reference sequence). The CDR3 totals 14 residues. Trimming cost V 3 bases and J 4 bases; bases outside gene matches: 4.

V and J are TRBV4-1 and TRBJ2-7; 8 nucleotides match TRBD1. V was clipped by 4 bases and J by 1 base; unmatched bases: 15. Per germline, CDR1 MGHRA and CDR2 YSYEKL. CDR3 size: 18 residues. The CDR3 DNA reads TGCGCCAGCAGCCCCTATCCGCGCAGGGGGCCCTCTTCCTACGAGCAGTACTTC. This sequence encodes CASSPYPRRGPSSYEQYF.

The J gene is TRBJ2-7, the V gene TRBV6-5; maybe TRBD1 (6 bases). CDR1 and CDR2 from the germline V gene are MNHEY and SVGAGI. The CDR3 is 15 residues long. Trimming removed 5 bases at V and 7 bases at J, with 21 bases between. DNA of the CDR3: TGTGCCAGCAGTCCTTACAGGGAGAGTGTGGGGGAGCAGTACTTC. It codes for CASSPYRESVGEQYF.

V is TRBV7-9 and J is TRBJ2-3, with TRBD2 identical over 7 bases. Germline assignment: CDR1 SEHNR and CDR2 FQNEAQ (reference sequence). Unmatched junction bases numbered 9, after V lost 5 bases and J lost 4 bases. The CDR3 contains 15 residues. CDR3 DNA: TGTGCCAGCAGCGGAGGGAGGGAACGGTCAGATACGCAGTATTTT. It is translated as CASSGGRERSDTQYF.

Here the CDR3 DNA reads TGTGCCAGCAGCTTCCCCAGCATGATCCGGGATGAGCAGTTCTTC. Translating gives CASSFPSMIRDEQFF. The chain couples TRBV7-9 to TRBJ2-1; D is unresolved. CDR1 SEHNR and CDR2 FQNEAQ come from the germline V gene (reference sequence). CDR3 length: 15 residues. The V gene lost 3 bases and the J gene lost 8 bases, with 17 bases spanning the gap.

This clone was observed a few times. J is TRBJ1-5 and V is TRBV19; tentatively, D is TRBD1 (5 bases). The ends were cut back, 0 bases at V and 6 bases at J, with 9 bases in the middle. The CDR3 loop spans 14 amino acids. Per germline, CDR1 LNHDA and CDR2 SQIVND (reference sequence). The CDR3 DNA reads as TGTGCCAGTAGTATAGAAGGGGTGGGTCAGCCCCAGCATTTT. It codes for CASSIEGVGQPQHF. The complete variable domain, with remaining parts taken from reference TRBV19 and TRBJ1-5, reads DGGITQSPKYLFRKEGQNVTLSCEQNLNHDAMYWYRQDPGQGLRLIYYSQIVNDFQKGDIAEGYSVSREKKESFPLTVTSAQKNPTAFYLCASSIEGVGQPQHFGDGTRLSIL.

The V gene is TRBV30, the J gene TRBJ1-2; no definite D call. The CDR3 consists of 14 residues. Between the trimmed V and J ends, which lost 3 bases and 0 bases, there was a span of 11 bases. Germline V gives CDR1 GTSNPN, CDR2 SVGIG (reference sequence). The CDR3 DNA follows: TGTGCCTGGAGCCTCATTCCAGCTAACTATGGCTACACCTTC. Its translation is CAWSLIPANYGYTF. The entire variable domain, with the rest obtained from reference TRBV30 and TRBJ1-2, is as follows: SQTIHQWPATLVQPVGSPLSLECTVEGTSNPNLYWYRQAAGRGLQLLFYSVGIGQISSEVPQNLSASRPQDRQFILSSKKLLLSDSGFYLCAWSLIPANYGYTFGSGTRLTVV.

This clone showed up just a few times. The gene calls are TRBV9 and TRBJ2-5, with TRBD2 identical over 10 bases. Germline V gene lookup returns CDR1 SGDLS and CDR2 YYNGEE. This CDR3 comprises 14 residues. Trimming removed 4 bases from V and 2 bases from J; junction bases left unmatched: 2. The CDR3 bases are TGTGCCAGCAGCTATAGCGGGGGGCAAGAGACCCAGTACTTC. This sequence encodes CASSYSGGQETQYF.

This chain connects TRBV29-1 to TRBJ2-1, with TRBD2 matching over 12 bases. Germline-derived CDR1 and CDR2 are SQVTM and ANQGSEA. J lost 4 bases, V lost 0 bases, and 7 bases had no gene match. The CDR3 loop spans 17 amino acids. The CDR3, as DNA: TGCAGCGTTGAAGATGGGCCTGGACTAGCGGGGTACAATGAGCAGTTCTTC. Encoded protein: CSVEDGPGLAGYNEQFF.

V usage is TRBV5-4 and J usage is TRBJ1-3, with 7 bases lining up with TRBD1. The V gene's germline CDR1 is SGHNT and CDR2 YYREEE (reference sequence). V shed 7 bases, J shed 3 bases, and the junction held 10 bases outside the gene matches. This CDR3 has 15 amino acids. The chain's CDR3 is CASYRTGDGGNTIYF. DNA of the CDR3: TGTGCCAGCTACCGTACAGGGGATGGTGGAAACACCATATATTTT.

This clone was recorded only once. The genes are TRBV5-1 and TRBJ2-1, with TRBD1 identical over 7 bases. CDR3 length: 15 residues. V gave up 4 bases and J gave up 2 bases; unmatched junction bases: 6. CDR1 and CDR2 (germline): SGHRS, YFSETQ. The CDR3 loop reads CASSLSQGAYNEQFF. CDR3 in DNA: TGCGCCAGCAGCCTGAGTCAGGGGGCCTACAATGAGCAGTTCTTC.

CDR3 amino acids: CASRPGQGYNEQFF. The CDR3 DNA follows: TGTGCCAGCAGACCGGGACAGGGCTACAATGAGCAGTTCTTC. The chain recombines TRBV6-5 with TRBJ2-1, with 9 bases aligning to TRBD1. The germline gives CDR1 MNHEY, CDR2 SVGAGI. The CDR3 consists of 14 residues. The V segment lost 6 bases and the J segment 3 bases; nucleotides outside the gene matches: 3.

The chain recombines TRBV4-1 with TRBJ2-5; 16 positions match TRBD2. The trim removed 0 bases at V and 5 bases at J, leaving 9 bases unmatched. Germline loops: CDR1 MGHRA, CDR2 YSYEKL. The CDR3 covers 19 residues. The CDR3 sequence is CASSQEGAGTSGRGETQYF. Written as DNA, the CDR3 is TGCGCCAGCAGCCAAGAGGGAGCGGGGACTAGCGGGAGGGGTGAGACCCAGTACTTC.

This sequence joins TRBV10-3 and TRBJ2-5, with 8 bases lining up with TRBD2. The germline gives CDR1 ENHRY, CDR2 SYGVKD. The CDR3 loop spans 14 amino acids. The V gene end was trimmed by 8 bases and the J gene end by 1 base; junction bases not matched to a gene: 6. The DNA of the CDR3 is TGTGCCATCGGAGGAGCGGGAGTCCAAGAGACCCAGTACTTC. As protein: CAIGGAGVQETQYF.

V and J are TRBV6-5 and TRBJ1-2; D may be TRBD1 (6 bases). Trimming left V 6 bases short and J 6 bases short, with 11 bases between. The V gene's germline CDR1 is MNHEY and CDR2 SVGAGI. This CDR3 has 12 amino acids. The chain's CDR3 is CASSPQGNGYTF. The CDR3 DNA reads TGTGCCAGCAGCCCACAGGGTAATGGCTACACCTTC.